This TCR beta chain was profiled in a study of blood T cell repertoires in COVID-19. This clone showed up just once. At one of its ends the junction is not consistent with the germline gene, which may arise from a read error. In the authors' workflow: For nucleated cells, counts were estimated from reference gene primer amplification. Libraries were prepared by immunoSEQ multiplex PCR; TCRdb keeps only in-frame clonotypes and omits some of them. The DNA gave D and trimming, while V, J and clone size come from that table. The sample has around 250,000 clones; about 90% are singletons. Across 20 to 25 US areas, participants ranged in age from 18 to 89 years. Cohort assignment relied on participant-reported clinical history. No more than 2 weeks before study entry, exposed participants had met a case of COVID-19. CDR1 SGHRS and CDR2 YFSETQ come from the germline V gene. CDR3 length equals 14 residues.

This TCR was sampled from a woman in her forties who had been exposed to COVID-19. Sequencing was done on a sample of PBMCs or T cells enriched from blood (not recorded which). This chain uses TRBV5-1 with TRBJ2-3; 10 positions agree with TRBD1. The CDR3 DNA sequence: TGTGCCAGCAGCCGACAGGGGGCCACAGATACGCAGTATTTT. This sequence encodes CASSRQGATDTQYF. Full variable domain (missing parts from reference TRBV5-1 and TRBJ2-3): KAGVTQTPRYLIKTRGQQVTLSCSPISGHRSVSWYQQTPGQGLQFLFEYFSETQRNKGNFPGRFSGRQFSNSRSEMNVSTLELGDSALYLCASSRQGATDTQYFGPGTRLTVL.